Listed here are 32 T cell receptor beta chains from one sample, sequenced in a study of shared clonotypes between healthy human individuals. Some clones are missing from TCRdb's copy, which holds only in-frame ones; the method was immunoSEQ multiplex PCR. Of 500,000 to 550,000 clones listed, roughly 95% are singletons. The sample was naive CD4+ T cells sorted from blood. The subset here: CD45RA+ positively selected. These receptors came from a woman younger than 45 in good health.

The genes are TRBV27 and TRBJ1-1; D remains unclear. Trimming shortened V by 10 bases and J by 1 base, and 13 bases separated the two germline ends. This CDR3 comprises 13 residues. Germline V gene sequence: CDR1 MNHEY, CDR2 SMNVEV (reference sequence). Here the CDR3 reads CATCSRANTEAFF. The CDR3, as DNA: TGTGCCACCTGCAGCCGAGCGAACACTGAAGCTTTCTTT.

The genes are TRBV7-9 and TRBJ2-5, with a possible D match to TRBD1 (6 bases). The CDR3 spans 13 residues. Per germline, CDR1 SEHNR and CDR2 FQNEAQ (reference sequence). Deletions cut 5 bases from V and 9 bases from J, with 16 bases between. CDR3 sequence reads: CASSPQGMEAQYF. Written as DNA, the CDR3 is TGTGCCAGCAGCCCTCAGGGGATGGAGGCCCAGTACTTC. Full variable domain (remainder filled in from reference TRBV7-9 and TRBJ2-5): DTGVSQNPRHKITKRGQNVTFRCDPISEHNRLYWYRQTLGQGPEFLTYFQNEAQLEKSRLLSDRFSAERPKGSFSTLEIQRTEQGDSAMYLCASSPQGMEAQYFGPGTRLLVL.

The chain joins TRBV28 to TRBJ2-2; 7 nucleotides align to TRBD1. V dropped 1 base and J dropped 8; count of bases not matched to a gene: 10. The germline CDR1 and CDR2 sequences are MDHEN and SYDVKM. The length of the CDR3 is 16 residues. The CDR3 region is CASSLSRTRQGGELFF. CDR3 nucleotides: TGTGCCAGCAGTTTATCGAGGACTCGACAGGGAGGGGAGCTGTTTTTT.

J is TRBJ1-2 and V is TRBV5-4, with a weak D call TRBD1 (5 bases). V was cut by 4 bases and J by 2 bases, with 15 bases left in between. The germline V gene encodes CDR1 SGHNT and CDR2 YYREEE (reference sequence). CDR3 length: 15 residues. Here the CDR3 DNA reads TGTGCCAGCAGCATCGGCGCGGGGCTCAACTATGGCTACACCTTC. Protein sequence: CASSIGAGLNYGYTF.

The chain is built from TRBV2 and TRBJ1-4; no clear D gene. The CDR3 runs to 11 residues. CDR1 is SNHLY and CDR2 is FYNNEI in the germline V gene. V was clipped by 4 bases and J by 11 bases, with 8 bases between them. The CDR3 DNA follows: TGTGCCAGCAGTGTTGGGATGAAACTGTTTTTT. Translated: CASSVGMKLFF.

The chain employs TRBV7-8 and TRBJ2-5, with 8 positions matching TRBD1. After removal of 1 base from V and 5 bases from J, the junction contained 0 bases not matched to a gene. CDR1 SGHVS and CDR2 FQNEAQ come from the germline V gene. CDR3 length equals 13 residues. CDR3 sequence reads: CASSLDRGETQYF. DNA for the CDR3: TGTGCCAGCAGCTTAGACAGGGGGGAGACCCAGTACTTC.

The chain combines TRBV29-1 with TRBJ1-2, with D maybe TRBD1 (5 bases). Germline V gene lookup returns CDR1 SQVTM and CDR2 ANQGSEA. The CDR3 loop spans 15 amino acids. Deletions cut 2 bases from V and 5 bases from J, with 18 bases between. CDR3 nucleotides: TGCAGCGTTGAACGGGGAATCGACAGACGGTATGGCTACACCTTC. Translation gives CSVERGIDRRYGYTF.

Concerning this clone itself: This CDR3 is also generated by other DNA sequences in the sample. The rearrangement uses TRBV5-1 and TRBJ2-2; no clear D. This CDR3 comprises 14 residues. The germline CDR1 and CDR2 sequences are SGHRS and YFSETQ. V was trimmed by 2 bases and J by 4 bases, leaving 9 bases between them. Here the CDR3 DNA reads TGCGCCAGCAGCTTTGATGGGTCCACCGGGGAGCTGTTTTTT. Its translation is CASSFDGSTGELFF.

This clone was seen only once. The rearrangement links TRBV10-3 to TRBJ2-3; TRBD2 might be the D (6 bases). This CDR3 contains 15 residues. Trimming shortened V by 4 bases and J by 6 bases, and 17 bases separated the two germline ends. CDR1 and CDR2 (germline): ENHRY, SYGVKD. In DNA, the CDR3 is TGTGCCATCAGTGTCGGAGGGGCAGAGACCGATACGCAGTATTTT. Its protein is CAISVGGAETDTQYF.

This chain uses TRBV19 with TRBJ2-7, with 7 bases lining up with TRBD1. The junction had 9 bases not matched to a gene; V was cut back by 8 bases and J by 2 bases. The CDR3 extends over 14 amino acids. Germline V gene lookup returns CDR1 LNHDA and CDR2 SQIVND (reference sequence). The CDR3 coding sequence is TGTGCCAGTCATAGTACAGGGGATCCCTACGAGCAGTACTTC. Its protein is CASHSTGDPYEQYF. The full variable domain, its missing parts supplied by reference TRBV19 and TRBJ2-7, is DGGITQSPKYLFRKEGQNVTLSCEQNLNHDAMYWYRQDPGQGLRLIYYSQIVNDFQKGDIAEGYSVSREKKESFPLTVTSAQKNPTAFYLCASHSTGDPYEQYFGPGTRLTVT.

This clone appeared a few times. The rearrangement uses TRBV4-1 and TRBJ1-4; D may be TRBD1 (6 bases). CDR1 is MGHRA and CDR2 is YSYEKL in the germline V gene. Trimming left V 4 bases short and J 7 bases short, with 19 bases between. The CDR3 contains 16 residues. CDR3 sequence: CASSPAPRWTAEKLFF. In DNA, the CDR3 is TGCGCCAGCAGCCCCGCTCCTCGATGGACAGCTGAAAAACTGTTTTTT.

The chain couples TRBV7-3 to TRBJ1-6, with TRBD1 matching 10 bases. This CDR3 is built from 16 residues. J was trimmed by 4 bases and V by 5 bases; bases with no gene match: 5. The germline gives CDR1 SGHTA, CDR2 FQGTGA. CDR3 region: CASSETGGSYNSPLHF. As DNA, the CDR3 is TGTGCCAGCAGCGAGACAGGGGGCTCGTATAATTCACCCCTCCACTTT.

This chain connects TRBV4-1 to TRBJ1-4; D call uncertain. Germline V gene sequence: CDR1 MGHRA, CDR2 YSYEKL. This CDR3 comprises 14 residues. The germline V and J ends were trimmed by 6 bases and 4 bases, with 12 bases remaining between them. The CDR3 here is CASRDIVINEKLFF. In nucleotides, the CDR3 is TGCGCCAGCAGAGACATAGTAATTAATGAAAAACTGTTTTTT.

The chain joins TRBV7-9 to TRBJ2-7; a weak D match, TRBD1 (7 bases). The CDR3 consists of 14 residues. Deletions cut 1 base from V and 3 bases from J, with 10 bases between. Germline V gene data show CDR1 as SEHNR and CDR2 as FQNEAQ (reference sequence). CDR3 sequence reads: CASSLGQGGYEQYF. DNA of the CDR3: TGTGCCAGCAGCTTAGGTCAGGGGGGCTACGAGCAGTACTTC.

The V and J genes are TRBV4-2 and TRBJ2-1; 7 nucleotides line up with TRBD2. V dropped 0 bases and J dropped 7; count of bases not matched to a gene: 9. CDR3 length equals 16 residues. The germline gives CDR1 LGHNA, CDR2 YNFKEQ. The CDR3 nucleotides are TGTGCCAGCAGCCAAGACGAGACTAGCCCCACGAATGAGCAGTTCTTC. It yields the protein CASSQDETSPTNEQFF.

The chain recombines TRBV5-6 with TRBJ2-2, with 10 bases fitting TRBD2. CDR3 size: 17 residues. CDR1 and CDR2 (germline): SGHDT, YYEEEE. V shed 5 bases, J shed 5 bases, and the junction held 12 bases outside the gene matches. The chain's CDR3 is CASSTRTSGKYTGELFF. CDR3 nucleotide sequence: TGTGCCAGCAGTACTAGAACTAGCGGGAAATATACCGGGGAGCTGTTTTTT.

This clone was recorded once. This chain uses TRBV10-1 with TRBJ1-1; 11 nucleotides line up with TRBD1. Unmatched junction bases numbered 5, after V lost 8 bases and J lost 3 bases. CDR3 size: 14 residues. Germline V gene lookup returns CDR1 WNHNN and CDR2 SYGVQD (reference sequence). CDR3 amino acids: CASHPGQGDTEAFF. The CDR3 DNA reads as TGCGCCAGCCATCCGGGACAGGGGGACACTGAAGCTTTCTTT.

This chain joins TRBV28 and TRBJ2-3; 9 bases are shared with TRBD2. Germline V lookup: CDR1 MDHEN, CDR2 SYDVKM. The J segment lost 0 bases and the V segment lost 4 bases, leaving 2 bases of the junction unmatched. The CDR3 has 15 amino acids. The CDR3 reads CASSSTSGSTDTQYF. CDR3 bases: TGTGCCAGCAGTTCAACTAGCGGGAGCACAGATACGCAGTATTTT.

The chain combines TRBV9 with TRBJ2-1; the match to TRBD2 covers 10 bases. With V trimmed by 1 base and J by 7 bases, 8 bases remained unmatched. Germline values: CDR1 SGDLS, CDR2 YYNGEE. The CDR3 runs to 16 residues. The CDR3 nucleotides read TGTGCCAGCAGCGTATTCCTAGCGGGAGACTCGAATGAGCAGTTCTTC. Protein product: CASSVFLAGDSNEQFF.

This chain joins TRBV4-1 and TRBJ2-7, with 10 positions matching TRBD2. CDR3 length: 18 amino acids. Germline CDR1 MGHRA, CDR2 YSYEKL. The V gene end was trimmed by 0 bases and the J gene end by 5 bases; junction bases not matched to a gene: 13. The CDR3 region is CASSQDPGLAGDKDEQYF. CDR3 coding DNA: TGCGCCAGCAGCCAAGATCCCGGGCTAGCGGGAGATAAGGACGAGCAGTACTTC.

The chain combines TRBV2 with TRBJ2-7; 14 bases align to TRBD2. V was pared by 6 bases and J by 5 bases, with 9 bases of the junction left unmatched. This CDR3 has 16 amino acids. Germline lookup yields CDR1 SNHLY and CDR2 FYNNEI. DNA for the CDR3: TGTGCCAGCAGGTCCCCCGGGACTAGCGGGAGACACGAGCAGTACTTC. Its translation is CASRSPGTSGRHEQYF.

This sequence joins TRBV10-3 and TRBJ2-3; TRBD2 matches at 13 bases. V was pared by 4 bases and J by 4 bases, with 5 bases of the junction left unmatched. Germline V gene lookup returns CDR1 ENHRY and CDR2 SYGVKD. The CDR3 has 16 amino acids. Here the CDR3 DNA reads TGTGCCATCAGTGGAGGACTAGCGGGAGATTCAGATACGCAGTATTTT. Its protein is CAISGGLAGDSDTQYF.

On this clone: This CDR3 is also generated by other DNA sequences in the sample. The gene calls are TRBV5-1 and TRBJ2-7; 8 bases are shared with TRBD1. Germline assignment: CDR1 SGHRS and CDR2 YFSETQ. The J segment lost 2 bases and the V segment lost 0 bases, leaving 1 base of the junction unmatched. This CDR3 has 14 residues. CDR3 loop: CASSLATGAYEQYF. CDR3 bases: TGCGCCAGCAGCTTGGCGACAGGGGCCTACGAGCAGTACTTC.

This rearrangement joins TRBV21-1 to TRBJ1-1; the table calls TRBD1, which could not be checked here. TRBV21-1 is marked as a pseudogene. The CDR3 runs 15 residues. The chain's CDR3 is CASSKVGQANTEAFF. CDR3 in DNA: TGTGCCAGCAGCAAAGTAGGACAGGCGAACACTGAAGCTTTCTTT.

The V call is TRBV7-3, the J call TRBJ2-7; 7 positions agree with TRBD2. The CDR3 contains 14 residues. Germline loops: CDR1 SGHTA, CDR2 FQGTGA. The junction had 4 bases not matched to a gene; V was cut back by 2 bases and J by 3 bases. The CDR3 protein is CASSLEAGYYEQYF. The CDR3 nucleotides are TGTGCCAGCAGCTTAGAAGCGGGGTACTACGAGCAGTACTTC. The complete variable domain, with remaining parts taken from reference TRBV7-3 and TRBJ2-7, reads GAGVSQTPSNKVTEKGKYVELRCDPISGHTALYWYRQSLGQGPEFLIYFQGTGAADDSGLPNDRFFAVRPEGSVSTLKIQRTERGDSAVYLCASSLEAGYYEQYFGPGTRLTVT.

V gene TRBV30 combines with J gene TRBJ1-4; tentative D call: TRBD1 (6 bases). CDR3 length: 19 residues. Germline-derived CDR1 and CDR2 are GTSNPN and SVGIG (reference sequence). The V end lost 2 bases, the J end lost 8 bases, and 30 bases lay between the germline ends. This CDR3 reads CAWSPNVGEGVMLWEKLFF. For the CDR3, the DNA is TGTGCCTGGAGTCCAAACGTGGGTGAGGGGGTGATGTTATGGGAAAAACTGTTTTTT.

The chain uses TRBV7-9 and TRBJ2-7, with D hard to call. V was clipped by 1 base and J by 3 bases, with 13 bases between them. The CDR3 loop spans 15 amino acids. Germline CDR1 is SEHNR and CDR2 is FQNEAQ (reference sequence). The CDR3 DNA follows: TGTGCCAGCAGCTTAGATCTAGGTCTTTTCTACGAGCAGTACTTC. Amino acids: CASSLDLGLFYEQYF.

The chain is built from TRBV27 and TRBJ2-2; no definite D call. Germline CDR1 and CDR2: MNHEY and SMNVEV (reference sequence). Trimming cost V 3 bases and J 1 base, with 9 bases left between them. The CDR3 extends over 15 amino acids. The CDR3 nucleotides are TGTGCCAGCAGTTTGTTTGCGGTGAACACCGGGGAGCTGTTTTTT. Residues: CASSLFAVNTGELFF.

The rearrangement links TRBV6-5 to TRBJ1-1; 8 nucleotides line up with TRBD1. The length of the CDR3 is 14 residues. Germline V gives CDR1 MNHEY, CDR2 SVGAGI. The trim removed 6 bases at V and 7 bases at J, leaving 10 bases unmatched. The CDR3 sequence is CASRATSRGREAFF. The CDR3 coding sequence is TGTGCCAGCAGGGCCACCTCCAGGGGGCGTGAAGCTTTCTTT.

This clone was observed once. The genes are TRBV28 and TRBJ2-7; D is perhaps TRBD1 (6 bases). The CDR3 runs to 14 residues. CDR1 is MDHEN and CDR2 is SYDVKM in the germline V gene. V lost 6 bases and J 8 bases, leaving 20 bases between the germline ends. CDR3 sequence: CASSPPDSPGKQYF. The CDR3 DNA reads TGTGCCAGCAGCCCACCGGACAGTCCGGGGAAGCAGTACTTC.

The genes are TRBV11-2 and TRBJ2-3; tentative D call: TRBD2 (5 bases). The CDR3 length is 13 residues. The germline V gene has CDR1 SGHAT and CDR2 FQNNGV. V was pared by 0 bases and J by 9 bases, with 10 bases between. The CDR3 region has the DNA TGTGCCAGCAGCTTAGATACTAGTCGGACGCAGTATTTT. Residues: CASSLDTSRTQYF.

The V and J genes are TRBV27 and TRBJ1-2, with 7 bases fitting TRBD1. The junction had 11 bases not matched to a gene; V was cut back by 6 bases and J by 4 bases. Germline V gives CDR1 MNHEY, CDR2 SMNVEV (reference sequence). This CDR3 region has 15 residues. The CDR3 reads CASRGQALPPYGYTF. The CDR3 DNA sequence: TGTGCCAGCAGAGGACAGGCCCTACCTCCCTATGGCTACACCTTC.